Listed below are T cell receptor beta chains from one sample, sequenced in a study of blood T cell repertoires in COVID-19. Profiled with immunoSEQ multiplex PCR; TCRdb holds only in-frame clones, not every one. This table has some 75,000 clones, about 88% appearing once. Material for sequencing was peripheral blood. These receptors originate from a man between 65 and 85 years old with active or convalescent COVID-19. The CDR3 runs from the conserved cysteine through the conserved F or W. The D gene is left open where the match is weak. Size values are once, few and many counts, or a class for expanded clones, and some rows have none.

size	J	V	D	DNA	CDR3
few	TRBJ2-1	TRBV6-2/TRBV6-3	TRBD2	TGTGCCAGCAGTTGGGGACTAGCGGAGTTCAATGAGCAGTTCTTC	CASSWGLAEFNEQFF
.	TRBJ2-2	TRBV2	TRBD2	TGTGCCAGCAGTCGAGCACCCCCGGGACTAGGGAACACCGGGGAGCTGTTTTTT	CASSRAPPGLGNTGELFF
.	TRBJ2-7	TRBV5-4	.	TGTGCCAGCAGCGGGCCGGATTACGAGCAGTACTTC	CASSGPDYEQYF
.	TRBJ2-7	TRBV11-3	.	TGTGCCAGCAGCCCAGGGCCTTCCTACGAGCAGTACTTC	CASSPGPSYEQYF
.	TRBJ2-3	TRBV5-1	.	TGCGCCAGCAGCTTGGGCGGGGCCCGACTCCATACGCAGTATTTT	CASSLGGARLHTQYF
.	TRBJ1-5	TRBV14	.	TGTGCCAGCAGCCCCCAGGCGGGTGGTTCGGGCAATCAGCCCCAGCATTTT	CASSPQAGGSGNQPQHF
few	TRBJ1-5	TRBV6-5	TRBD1	TGTGCCAGCAGTTCGGACAGGAATAGCAATCAGCCCCAGCATTTT	CASSSDRNSNQPQHF
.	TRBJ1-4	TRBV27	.	TGTGCCAGCAGGATCCCAACAGGGAAGCCTAATGAAAAACTGTTTTTT	CASRIPTGKPNEKLFF
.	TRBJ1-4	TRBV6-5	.	TGTGCCAGCGGGGAGTGGGGGCCTAATGAAAAACTGTTTTTT	CASGEWGPNEKLFF
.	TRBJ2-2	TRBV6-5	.	TGTGCCAGCAGCCCCCCGGGATCGAACACCGGGGAGCTGTTTTTT	CASSPPGSNTGELFF
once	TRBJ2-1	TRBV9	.	TGTGCCAGCAGCGTAGAAGGAGAGAGAGGTGAGCAGTTCTTC	CASSVEGERGEQFF
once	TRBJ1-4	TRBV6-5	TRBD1	TGTGCCAGCAGTTACTCGTGGACAGGGCCTAATGAAAAACTGTTTTTT	CASSYSWTGPNEKLFF
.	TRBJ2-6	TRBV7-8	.	TGTGCCAGCAGCCTCTTAGGTTTGACTGCCAATGGGGCCAACGTCCTGACTTTC	CASSLLGLTANGANVLTF
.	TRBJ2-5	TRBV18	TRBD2	TGTGCCAGCTCACCCCTCGGACTAGCGGGGGGACAAGAGACCCAGTACTTC	CASSPLGLAGGQETQYF
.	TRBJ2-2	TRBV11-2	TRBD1	TGTGCCAGCAGCCCCTGGACAGGGTCAAACACCGGGGAGCTGTTTTTT	CASSPWTGSNTGELFF
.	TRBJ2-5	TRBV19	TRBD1	TGTGCCAGTAGTTTTCAGTCCCTCGGGACAGTAGAGACCCAGTACTTC	CASSFQSLGTVETQYF
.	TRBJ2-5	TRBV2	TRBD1	TGTGCCAGCAGCACAGGGGGCGGAAAGACCCAGTACTTC	CASSTGGGKTQYF
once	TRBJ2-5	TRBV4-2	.	TGTGCCAGCAGCCAGGTGACTGTCCAAGAGACCCAGTACTTC	CASSQVTVQETQYF
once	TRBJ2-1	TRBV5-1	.	TGCGCCAGCAGCCTGCAGGGGAACGTCTACAATGAGCAGTTCTTC	CASSLQGNVYNEQFF
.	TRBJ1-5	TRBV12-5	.	TGTGCTAGTGGTTTGGGCGATCATAGCAATCAGCCCCAGCATTTT	CASGLGDHSNQPQHF
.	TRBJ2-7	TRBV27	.	TGTGCCAGCAGTTTATTTCGAGGGGGGGTCACCTACGAGCAGTACTTC	CASSLFRGGVTYEQYF
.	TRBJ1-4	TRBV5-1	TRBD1	TGCGCCAGCAGCCTCGGGACAGGGGAAAAACTGTTTTTT	CASSLGTGEKLFF
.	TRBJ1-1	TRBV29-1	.	TGCAGCGCTAGAGAGAACACTGAAGCTTTCTTT	CSARENTEAFF
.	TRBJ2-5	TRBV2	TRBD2	TGTGCCAGCAGTGAAAGGATGGCGGGAGTTGAGACCCAGTACTTC	CASSERMAGVETQYF
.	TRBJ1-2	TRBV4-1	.	TGCGCCAGCAGCCAGACAATGACAGGATCGTATGGCTACACCTTC	CASSQTMTGSYGYTF
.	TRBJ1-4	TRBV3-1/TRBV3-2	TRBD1	TGTGCCAGCAGCCAAGTAATCGGGACAGGAGGTGAAAAACTGTTTTTT	CASSQVIGTGGEKLFF
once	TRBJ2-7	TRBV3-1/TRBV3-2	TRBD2	TGTGCCAGCAGCCCCACGACTAGCGGAGGGGGGGAGCAGTACTTC	CASSPTTSGGGEQYF
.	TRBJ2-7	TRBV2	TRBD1	TGTGCCAGCAGGGGGACTCCGGGACAGGGGGAAGAGCAGTACTTC	CASRGTPGQGEEQYF
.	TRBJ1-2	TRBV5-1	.	TGCGCCAGCAGCTTTGGGGAGGCGGCGTTGGGGGGCTACACCTTC	CASSFGEAALGGYTF
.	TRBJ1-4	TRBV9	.	TGTGCCAGCAGCGCCAGTACAGGGTTGGGGGAAAAACTGTTTTTT	CASSASTGLGEKLFF
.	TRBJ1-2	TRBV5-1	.	TGCGCCAGCAGCTTGATCGGGGTAGGTGACTACACCTTC	CASSLIGVGDYTF
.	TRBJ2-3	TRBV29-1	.	TGCAGCGGCGACACCCGCGATACGCAGTATTTT	CSGDTRDTQYF
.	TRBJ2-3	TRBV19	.	TGTGCCAGTAGCATTGGGAGAGATACGCAGTATTTT	CASSIGRDTQYF
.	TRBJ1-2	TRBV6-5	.	TGTGCCGTACAGGGTGACGGTAGAGGCGGCTACACCTTC	CAVQGDGRGGYTF
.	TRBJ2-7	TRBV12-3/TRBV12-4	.	TGTGCCAGCAGTTTAGCTCCTTACGAGCAGTACTTC	CASSLAPYEQYF
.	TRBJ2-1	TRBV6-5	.	TGTGCCAGTACAGGGTTAGGACAGACCTACAATGAGCAGTTCTTC	CASTGLGQTYNEQFF
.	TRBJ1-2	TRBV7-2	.	TGTGCCAGCAGCTTAAATGGGGGCTGGGATGGCTACACCTTC	CASSLNGGWDGYTF
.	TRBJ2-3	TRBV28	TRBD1	TGTGCCAGCAGGCTTTCCCCGGGACAGGGGGAAGATACGCAGTATTTT	CASRLSPGQGEDTQYF
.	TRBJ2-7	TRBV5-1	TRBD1	TGCGCCAGCAGCTTCGGGACAGGGGCCTACGAGCAGTACTTC	CASSFGTGAYEQYF
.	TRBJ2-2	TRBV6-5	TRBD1	TGTGCCAGCAGCCGATACAGGGGCACCGGGGAGCTGTTTTTT	CASSRYRGTGELFF
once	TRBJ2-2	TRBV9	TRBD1	TGTGCCAGCAGCCCCAGGACAGGGGACACCGGGGAGCTGTTTTTT	CASSPRTGDTGELFF
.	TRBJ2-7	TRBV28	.	TGTGCCAGCAGTTCCCCCGACCGGAGGTACGAGCAGTACTTC	CASSSPDRRYEQYF
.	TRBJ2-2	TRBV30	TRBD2	TGTGCCTGCAAGGGACTAGCGGCCGGGGAGCTGTTTTTT	CACKGLAAGELFF
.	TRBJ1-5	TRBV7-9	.	TGTGCCAGCATTAGGGCGGGATTAGGGCAGCCCCAGCATTTT	CASIRAGLGQPQHF
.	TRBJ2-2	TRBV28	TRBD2	TGTGCCAGCAGTTTTGAGCCCCCGGGACACCGGGGGGGAGCTGTTTTT	CASSFEPPGHRGGAVF
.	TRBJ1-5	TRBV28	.	TGTGCCAGTGTCAACTCTCTCTCGGGAGGTCAGCCCCAGCATTTT	CASVNSLSGGQPQHF
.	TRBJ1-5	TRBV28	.	TGTGCCAGCAGGGGGACTATCAGGAGCAATCAGCCCCAGCATTTT	CASRGTIRSNQPQHF
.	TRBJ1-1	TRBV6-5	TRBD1	TGTGCCAGCAGTTACTCGGGGGACAGCACAGAAGCTTTCTTT	CASSYSGDSTEAFF
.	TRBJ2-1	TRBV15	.	TGTGCCACCAGCAGGAAACGGGAGTCGGGCAATGAGCAGTTCTTC	CATSRKRESGNEQFF
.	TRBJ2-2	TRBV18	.	TGTGTCAGCTCACCACCGGCCTCCGCGGGCACCGGGGAGCTGTTTTTT	CVSSPPASAGTGELFF